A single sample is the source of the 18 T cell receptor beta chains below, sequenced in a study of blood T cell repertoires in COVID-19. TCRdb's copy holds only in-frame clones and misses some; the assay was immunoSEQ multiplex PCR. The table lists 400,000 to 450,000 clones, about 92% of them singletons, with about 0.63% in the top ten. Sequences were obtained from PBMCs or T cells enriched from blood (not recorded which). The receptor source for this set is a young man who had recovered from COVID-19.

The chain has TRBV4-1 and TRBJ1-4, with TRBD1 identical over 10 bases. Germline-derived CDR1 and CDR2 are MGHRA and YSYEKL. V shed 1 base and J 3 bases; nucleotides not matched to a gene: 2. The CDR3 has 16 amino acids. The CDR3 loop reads CASSQVGTGANEKLFF. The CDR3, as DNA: TGCGCCAGCAGCCAAGTGGGGACAGGGGCTAATGAAAAACTGTTTTTT.

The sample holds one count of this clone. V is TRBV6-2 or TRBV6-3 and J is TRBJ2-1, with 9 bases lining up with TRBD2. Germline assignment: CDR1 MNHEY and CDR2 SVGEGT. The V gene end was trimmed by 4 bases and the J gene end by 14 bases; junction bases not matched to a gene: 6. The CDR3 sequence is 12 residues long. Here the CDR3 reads CASSLSLAGKFF. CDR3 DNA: TGTGCCAGCAGTTTATCGCTAGCGGGGAAGTTCTTC.

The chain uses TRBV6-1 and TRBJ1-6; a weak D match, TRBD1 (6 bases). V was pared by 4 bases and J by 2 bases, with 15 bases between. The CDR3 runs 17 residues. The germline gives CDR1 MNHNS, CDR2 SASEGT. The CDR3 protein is CASSVTGGFPYNSPLHF. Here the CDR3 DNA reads TGTGCCAGCAGTGTCACGGGGGGCTTTCCCTATAATTCACCCCTCCACTTT.

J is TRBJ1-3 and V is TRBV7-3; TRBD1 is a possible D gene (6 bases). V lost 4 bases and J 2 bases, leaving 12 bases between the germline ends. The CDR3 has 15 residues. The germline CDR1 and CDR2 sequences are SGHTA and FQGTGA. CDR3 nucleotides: TGTGCCAGCAGCTCGGACAGTTCTACTGGAAACACCATATATTTT. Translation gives CASSSDSSTGNTIYF. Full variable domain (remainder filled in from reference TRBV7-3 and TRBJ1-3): GAGVSQTPSNKVTEKGKYVELRCDPISGHTALYWYRQSLGQGPEFLIYFQGTGAADDSGLPNDRFFAVRPEGSVSTLKIQRTERGDSAVYLCASSSDSSTGNTIYFGEGSWLTVV.

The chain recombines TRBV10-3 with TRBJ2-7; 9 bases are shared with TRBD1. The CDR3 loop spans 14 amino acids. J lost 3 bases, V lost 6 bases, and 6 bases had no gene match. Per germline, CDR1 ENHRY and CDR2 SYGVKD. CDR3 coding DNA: TGTGCCATCAGCCCCGGGACAGGGCTCTACGAGCAGTACTTC. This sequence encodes CAISPGTGLYEQYF.

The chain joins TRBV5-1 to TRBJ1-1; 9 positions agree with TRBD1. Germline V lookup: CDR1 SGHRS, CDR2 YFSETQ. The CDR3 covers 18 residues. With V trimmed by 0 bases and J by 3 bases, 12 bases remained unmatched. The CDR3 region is CASSLGGQGWGFDTEAFF. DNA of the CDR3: TGCGCCAGCAGCTTGGGGGGACAGGGTTGGGGATTTGACACTGAAGCTTTCTTT.

DNA for the CDR3: TGTGCCAGCAGCGTAGCTGACAGGGCGTACACCGGGGAGCTGTTTTTT. Translation gives CASSVADRAYTGELFF. V usage is TRBV9 and J usage is TRBJ2-2, with TRBD1 matching over 7 bases. With 0 bases clipped from V and 3 bases from J, the junction kept 5 bases outside the gene matches. This CDR3 spans 16 amino acids. Germline V gene data show CDR1 as SGDLS and CDR2 as YYNGEE.

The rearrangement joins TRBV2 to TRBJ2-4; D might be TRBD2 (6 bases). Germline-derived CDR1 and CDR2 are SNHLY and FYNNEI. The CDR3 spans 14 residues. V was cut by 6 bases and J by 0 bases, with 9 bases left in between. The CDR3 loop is CASSLAPAKNIQYF. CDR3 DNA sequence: TGTGCCAGCAGCCTAGCGCCAGCCAAAAACATTCAGTACTTC.

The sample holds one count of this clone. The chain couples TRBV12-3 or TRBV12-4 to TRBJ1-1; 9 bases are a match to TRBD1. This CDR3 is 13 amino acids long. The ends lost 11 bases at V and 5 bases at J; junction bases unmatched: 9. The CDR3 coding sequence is TGTGCCGGCCGAACAGGGGGCACGACTGAAGCTTTCTTT. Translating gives CAGRTGGTTEAFF.

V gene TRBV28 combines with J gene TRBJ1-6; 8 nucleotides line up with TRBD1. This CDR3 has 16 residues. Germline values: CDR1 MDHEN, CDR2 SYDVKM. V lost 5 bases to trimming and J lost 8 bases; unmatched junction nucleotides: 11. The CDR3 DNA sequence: TGTGCCAGCAGTCCGTCATGGACAGGGAGGGATTCACCCCTCCACTTT. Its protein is CASSPSWTGRDSPLHF.

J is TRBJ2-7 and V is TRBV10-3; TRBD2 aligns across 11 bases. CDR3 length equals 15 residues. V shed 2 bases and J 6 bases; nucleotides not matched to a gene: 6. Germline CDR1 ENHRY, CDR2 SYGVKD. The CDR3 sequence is CAISEAGLAVPEQYF. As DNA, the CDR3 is TGTGCCATCAGTGAGGCGGGACTAGCGGTTCCCGAGCAGTACTTC.

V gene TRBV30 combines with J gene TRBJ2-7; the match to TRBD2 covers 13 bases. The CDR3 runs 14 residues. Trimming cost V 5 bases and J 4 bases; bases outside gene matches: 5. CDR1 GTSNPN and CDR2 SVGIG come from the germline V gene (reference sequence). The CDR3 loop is CAWGTSGMIYEQYF. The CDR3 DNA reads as TGTGCCTGGGGGACTAGCGGGATGATTTACGAGCAGTACTTC.

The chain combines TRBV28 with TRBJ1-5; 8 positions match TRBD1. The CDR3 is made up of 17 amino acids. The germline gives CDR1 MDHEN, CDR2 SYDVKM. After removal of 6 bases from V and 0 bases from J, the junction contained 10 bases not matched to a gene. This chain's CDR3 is CASRPGTGFYSNQPQHF. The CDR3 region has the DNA TGTGCCAGCAGACCCGGGACAGGCTTTTATAGCAATCAGCCCCAGCATTTT.

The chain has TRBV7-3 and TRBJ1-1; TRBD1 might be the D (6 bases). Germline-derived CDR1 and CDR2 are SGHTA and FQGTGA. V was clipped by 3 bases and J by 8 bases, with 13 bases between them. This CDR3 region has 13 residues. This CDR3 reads CASSFTQGSEAFF. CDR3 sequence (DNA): TGTGCCAGCAGCTTCACCCAGGGGTCGGAAGCTTTCTTT. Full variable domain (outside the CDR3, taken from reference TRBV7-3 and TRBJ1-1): GAGVSQTPSNKVTEKGKYVELRCDPISGHTALYWYRQSLGQGPEFLIYFQGTGAADDSGLPNDRFFAVRPEGSVSTLKIQRTERGDSAVYLCASSFTQGSEAFFGQGTRLTVV.

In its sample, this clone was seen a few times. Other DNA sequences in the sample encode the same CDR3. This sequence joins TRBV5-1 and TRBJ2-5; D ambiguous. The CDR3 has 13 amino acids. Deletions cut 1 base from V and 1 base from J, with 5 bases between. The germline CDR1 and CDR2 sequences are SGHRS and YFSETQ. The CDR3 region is CASSLSSQETQYF. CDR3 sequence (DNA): TGCGCCAGCAGCTTGTCTTCCCAAGAGACCCAGTACTTC.

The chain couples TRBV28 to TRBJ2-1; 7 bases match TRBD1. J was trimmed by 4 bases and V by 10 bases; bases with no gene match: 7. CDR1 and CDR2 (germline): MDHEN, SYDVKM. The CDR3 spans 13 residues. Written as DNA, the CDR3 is TGTGCCACCAGACAGGGATTATACAATGAGCAGTTCTTC. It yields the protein CATRQGLYNEQFF.

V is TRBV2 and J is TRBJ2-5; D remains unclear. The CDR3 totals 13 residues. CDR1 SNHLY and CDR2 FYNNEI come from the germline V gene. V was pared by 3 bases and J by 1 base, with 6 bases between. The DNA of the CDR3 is TGTGCCAGCAGTGAGAACTTCCAAGAGACCCAGTACTTC. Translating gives CASSENFQETQYF.

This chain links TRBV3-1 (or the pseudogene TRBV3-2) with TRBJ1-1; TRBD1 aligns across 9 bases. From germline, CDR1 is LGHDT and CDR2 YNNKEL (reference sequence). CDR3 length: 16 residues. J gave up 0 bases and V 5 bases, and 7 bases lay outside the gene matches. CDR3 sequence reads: CASSYGQGPLNTEAFF. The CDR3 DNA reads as TGTGCCAGCAGCTATGGACAGGGGCCATTGAACACTGAAGCTTTCTTT.